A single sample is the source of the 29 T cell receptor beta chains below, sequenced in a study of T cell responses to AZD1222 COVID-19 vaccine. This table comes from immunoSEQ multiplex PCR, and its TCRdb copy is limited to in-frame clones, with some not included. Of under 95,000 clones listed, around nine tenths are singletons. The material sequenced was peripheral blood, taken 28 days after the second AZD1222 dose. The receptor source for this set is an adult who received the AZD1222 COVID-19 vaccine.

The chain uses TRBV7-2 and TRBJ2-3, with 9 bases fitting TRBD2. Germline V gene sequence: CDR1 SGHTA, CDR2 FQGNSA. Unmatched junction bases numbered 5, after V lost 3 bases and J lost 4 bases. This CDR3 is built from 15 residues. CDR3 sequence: CASSFQAGGADTQYF. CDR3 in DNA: TGTGCCAGCAGCTTTCAAGCGGGAGGCGCAGATACGCAGTATTTT. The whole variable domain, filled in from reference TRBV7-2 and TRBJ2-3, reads GAGVSQSPSNKVTEKGKDVELRCDPISGHTALYWYRQSLGQGLEFLIYFQGNSAPDKSGLPSDRFSAERTGGSVSTLTIQRTQQEDSAVYLCASSFQAGGADTQYFGPGTRLTVL.

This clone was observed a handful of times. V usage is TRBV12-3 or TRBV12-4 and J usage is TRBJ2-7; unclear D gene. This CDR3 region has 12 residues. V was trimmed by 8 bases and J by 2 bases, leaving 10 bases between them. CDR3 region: CASSLAPYEQYF. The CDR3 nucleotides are TGTGCCAGCTCCTTGGCCCCCTACGAGCAGTACTTC.

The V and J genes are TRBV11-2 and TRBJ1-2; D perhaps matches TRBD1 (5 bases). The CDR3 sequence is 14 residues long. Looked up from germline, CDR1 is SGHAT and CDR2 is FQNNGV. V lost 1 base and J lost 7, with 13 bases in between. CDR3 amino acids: CASSLVVQGSGYTF. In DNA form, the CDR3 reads TGTGCCAGCAGCTTAGTGGTCCAGGGCAGTGGCTACACCTTC.

CDR3 in amino acids: CASSHKRVQGAEVINTDTQYF. CDR3 DNA: TGTGCCAGCAGCCATAAACGCGTCCAGGGGGCTGAGGTAATCAATACAGATACGCAGTATTTT. The rearrangement uses TRBV4-2 and TRBJ2-3; 8 bases match TRBD1. The germline gives CDR1 LGHNA, CDR2 YNFKEQ. V gave up 3 bases and J gave up 3 bases; unmatched junction bases: 23. The CDR3 totals 21 residues.

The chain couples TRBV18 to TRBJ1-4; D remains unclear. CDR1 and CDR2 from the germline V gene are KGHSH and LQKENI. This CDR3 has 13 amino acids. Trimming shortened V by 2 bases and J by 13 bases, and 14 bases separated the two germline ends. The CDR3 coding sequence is TGTGCCAGCTCACCAGATTCGGAAAGACGACTGTTTTTT. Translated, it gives CASSPDSERRLFF.

CDR3 in amino acids: CASSLVGSHTQYF. The CDR3 DNA reads TGCGCCAGCAGCTTGGTGGGCTCACATACGCAGTATTTT. This rearrangement joins TRBV5-1 to TRBJ2-3; D uncertain. The length of the CDR3 is 13 residues. Trimming pared 0 bases from V and 7 bases from J, leaving 9 bases between. The V gene's germline CDR1 is SGHRS and CDR2 YFSETQ.

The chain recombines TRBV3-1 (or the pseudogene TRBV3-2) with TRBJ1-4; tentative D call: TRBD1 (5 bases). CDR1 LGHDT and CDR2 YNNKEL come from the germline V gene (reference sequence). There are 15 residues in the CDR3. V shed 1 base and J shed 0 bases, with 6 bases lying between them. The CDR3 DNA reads TGTGCCAGCAGCCAAGGGGGGGCAACTAATGAAAAACTGTTTTTT. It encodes CASSQGGATNEKLFF.

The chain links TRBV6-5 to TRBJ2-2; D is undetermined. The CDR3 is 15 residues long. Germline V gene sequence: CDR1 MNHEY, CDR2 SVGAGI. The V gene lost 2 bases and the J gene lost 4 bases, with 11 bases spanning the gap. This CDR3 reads CASSYNLVGTGELFF. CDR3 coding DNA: TGTGCCAGCAGTTACAATCTAGTGGGCACCGGGGAGCTGTTTTTT.

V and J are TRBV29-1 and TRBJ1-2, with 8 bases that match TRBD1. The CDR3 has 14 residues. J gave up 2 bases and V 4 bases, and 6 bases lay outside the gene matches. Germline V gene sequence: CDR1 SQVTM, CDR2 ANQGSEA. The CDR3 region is CSVGGQVINYGYTF. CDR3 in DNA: TGCAGCGTTGGGGGACAGGTCATAAACTATGGCTACACCTTC. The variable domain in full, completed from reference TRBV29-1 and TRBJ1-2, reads SAVISQKPSRDICQRGTSLTIQCQVDSQVTMMFWYRQQPGQSLTLIATANQGSEATYESGFVIDKFPISRPNLTFSTLTVSNMSPEDSSIYLCSVGGQVINYGYTFGSGTRLTVV.

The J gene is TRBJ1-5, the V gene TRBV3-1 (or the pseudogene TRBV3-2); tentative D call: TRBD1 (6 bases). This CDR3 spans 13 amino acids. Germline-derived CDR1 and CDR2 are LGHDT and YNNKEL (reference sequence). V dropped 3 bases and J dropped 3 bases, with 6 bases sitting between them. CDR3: CASSQGANQPQHF. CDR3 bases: TGTGCCAGCAGCCAGGGGGCCAATCAGCCCCAGCATTTT.

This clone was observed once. CDR3 in amino acids: CASSLRTSGSSTQYF. For the CDR3, the DNA is TGTGCCAGCAGCTTAAGGACTAGCGGGAGCTCTACGCAGTATTTT. This sequence joins TRBV13 and TRBJ2-3; the match to TRBD2 covers 13 bases. V lost 2 bases, J lost 8 bases, and 4 bases stayed unmatched. The CDR3 consists of 15 residues. CDR1 PRHDT and CDR2 FYEKMQ come from the germline V gene (reference sequence).

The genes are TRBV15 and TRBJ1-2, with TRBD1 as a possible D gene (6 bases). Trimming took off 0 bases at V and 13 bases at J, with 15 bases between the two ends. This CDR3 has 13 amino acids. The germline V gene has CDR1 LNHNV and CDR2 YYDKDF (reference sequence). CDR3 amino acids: CATSRDPRTGPTF. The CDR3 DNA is TGTGCCACCAGCAGAGACCCGAGAACAGGGCCCACCTTC.

The chain's CDR3 is CASSHRTGNEKLFF. The CDR3 coding sequence is TGTGCCAGCAGCCACAGGACAGGGAATGAAAAACTGTTTTTT. This chain connects TRBV11-2 to TRBJ1-4, with 8 positions matching TRBD1. V lost 5 bases, J lost 5 bases, and 4 bases stayed unmatched. This CDR3 is 14 amino acids long. The germline V gene encodes CDR1 SGHAT and CDR2 FQNNGV.

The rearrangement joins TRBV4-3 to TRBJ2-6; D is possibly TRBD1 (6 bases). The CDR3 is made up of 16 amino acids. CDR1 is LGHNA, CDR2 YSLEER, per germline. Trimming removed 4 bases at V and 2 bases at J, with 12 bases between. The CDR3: CASSLNQGTGANVLTF. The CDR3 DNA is TGCGCCAGCAGCCTTAACCAGGGGACTGGGGCCAACGTCCTGACTTTC.

The CDR3 sequence is CASSSPGTGLANYGYTF. CDR3 DNA sequence: TGTGCCAGCAGTTCACCCGGGACAGGGCTTGCTAACTATGGCTACACCTTC. This chain links TRBV28 with TRBJ1-2; the match to TRBD1 covers 9 bases. CDR1 and CDR2 (germline): MDHEN, SYDVKM. The junction had 9 bases not matched to a gene; V was cut back by 4 bases and J by 0 bases. This CDR3 comprises 17 residues.

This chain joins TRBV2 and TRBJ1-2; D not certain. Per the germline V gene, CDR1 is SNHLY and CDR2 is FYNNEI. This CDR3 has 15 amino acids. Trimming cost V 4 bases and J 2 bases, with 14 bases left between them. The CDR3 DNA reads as TGTGCCAGCAGTGCAACCTGGGAGGGAAACTATGGCTACACCTTC. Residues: CASSATWEGNYGYTF.

The CDR3 is CASSSSPGLGSGNTIYF. DNA for the CDR3: TGTGCCAGCTCATCTTCCCCGGGACTGGGCTCTGGAAACACCATATATTTT. The gene calls are TRBV18 and TRBJ1-3; D may be TRBD1 (5 bases). The germline V and J ends were trimmed by 5 bases and 0 bases, with 17 bases remaining between them. The germline V gene has CDR1 KGHSH and CDR2 LQKENI. The CDR3 runs 17 residues. The entire variable domain, with the rest obtained from reference TRBV18 and TRBJ1-3, is as follows: NAGVMQNPRHLVRRRGQEARLRCSPMKGHSHVYWYRQLPEEGLKFMVYLQKENIIDESGMPKERFSAEFPKEGPSILRIQQVVRGDSAAYFCASSSSPGLGSGNTIYFGEGSWLTVV.

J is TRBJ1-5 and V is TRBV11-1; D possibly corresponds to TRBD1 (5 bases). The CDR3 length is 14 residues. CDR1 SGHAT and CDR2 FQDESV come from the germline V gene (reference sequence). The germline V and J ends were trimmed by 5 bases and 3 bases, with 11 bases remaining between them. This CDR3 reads CASSPGQNNQPQHF. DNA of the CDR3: TGTGCCAGCAGCCCGGGGCAGAACAATCAGCCCCAGCATTTT.

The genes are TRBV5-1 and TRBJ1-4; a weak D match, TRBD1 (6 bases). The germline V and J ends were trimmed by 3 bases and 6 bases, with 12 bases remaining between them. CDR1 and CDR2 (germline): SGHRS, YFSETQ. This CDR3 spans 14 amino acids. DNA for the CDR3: TGCGCCAGCAGCTCAAAGACAGGCTATGAAAAACTGTTTTTT. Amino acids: CASSSKTGYEKLFF.

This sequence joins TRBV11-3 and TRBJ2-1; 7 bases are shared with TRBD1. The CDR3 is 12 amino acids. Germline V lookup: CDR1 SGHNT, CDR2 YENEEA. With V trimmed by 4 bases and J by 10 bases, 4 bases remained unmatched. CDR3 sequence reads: CASSSRTGEQFF. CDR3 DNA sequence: TGTGCCAGCAGCTCGCGGACAGGCGAGCAGTTCTTC.

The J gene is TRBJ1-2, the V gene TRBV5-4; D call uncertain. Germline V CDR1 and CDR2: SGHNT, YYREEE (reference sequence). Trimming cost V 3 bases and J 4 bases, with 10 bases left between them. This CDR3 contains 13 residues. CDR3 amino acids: CASSSPPAYGYTF. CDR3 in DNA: TGTGCCAGCAGCTCCCCTCCAGCCTATGGCTACACCTTC.

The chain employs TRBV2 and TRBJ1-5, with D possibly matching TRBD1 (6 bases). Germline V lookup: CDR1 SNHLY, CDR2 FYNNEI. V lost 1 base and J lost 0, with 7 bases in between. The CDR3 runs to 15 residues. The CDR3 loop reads CASSEGTVSNQPQHF. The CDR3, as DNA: TGTGCCAGCAGTGAAGGGACAGTTAGCAATCAGCCCCAGCATTTT.

CDR3 protein: CASSQNRAISGNTIYF. As DNA, the CDR3 is TGTGCCAGCAGCCAAAACAGGGCAATCTCTGGAAACACCATATATTTT. The rearrangement joins TRBV7-6 to TRBJ1-3; a possible D gene is TRBD1 (6 bases). Germline values: CDR1 SGHVS, CDR2 FNYEAQ. The V end was cut by 5 bases, the J end by 0 bases, with 14 bases between. CDR3 length: 16 residues.

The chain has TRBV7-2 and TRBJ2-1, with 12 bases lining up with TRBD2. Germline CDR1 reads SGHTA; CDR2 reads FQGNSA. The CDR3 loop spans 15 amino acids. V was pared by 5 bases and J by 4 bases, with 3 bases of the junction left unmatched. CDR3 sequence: CASSMTSGSYNEQFF. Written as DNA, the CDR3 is TGTGCCAGCAGCATGACTAGCGGGAGTTACAATGAGCAGTTCTTC.

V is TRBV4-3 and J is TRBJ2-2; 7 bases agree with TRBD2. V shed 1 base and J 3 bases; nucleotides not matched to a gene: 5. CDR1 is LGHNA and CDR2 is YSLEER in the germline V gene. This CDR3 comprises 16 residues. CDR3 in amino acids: CASSQVAGVYTGELFF. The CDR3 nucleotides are TGCGCCAGCAGCCAAGTTGCGGGAGTCTACACCGGGGAGCTGTTTTTT.

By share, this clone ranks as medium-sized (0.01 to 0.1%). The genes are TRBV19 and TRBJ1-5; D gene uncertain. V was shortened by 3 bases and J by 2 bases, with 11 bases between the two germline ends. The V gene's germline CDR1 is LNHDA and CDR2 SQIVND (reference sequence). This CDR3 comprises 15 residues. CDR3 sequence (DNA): TGTGCCAGTAGTATGATGACAATTGGCAATCAGCCCCAGCATTTT. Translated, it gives CASSMMTIGNQPQHF.

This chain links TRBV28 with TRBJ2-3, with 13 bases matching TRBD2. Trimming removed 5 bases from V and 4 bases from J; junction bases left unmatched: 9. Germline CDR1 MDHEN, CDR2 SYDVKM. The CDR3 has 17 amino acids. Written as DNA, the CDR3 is TGTGCCAGCAGTCCAATCGGACTAGCGGGAGCGTCAGATACGCAGTATTTT. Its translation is CASSPIGLAGASDTQYF.

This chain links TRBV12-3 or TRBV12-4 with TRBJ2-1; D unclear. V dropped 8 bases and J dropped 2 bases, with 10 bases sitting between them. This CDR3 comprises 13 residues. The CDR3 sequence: CASLTEAYNEQFF. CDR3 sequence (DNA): TGTGCCAGCTTGACGGAAGCCTACAATGAGCAGTTCTTC.

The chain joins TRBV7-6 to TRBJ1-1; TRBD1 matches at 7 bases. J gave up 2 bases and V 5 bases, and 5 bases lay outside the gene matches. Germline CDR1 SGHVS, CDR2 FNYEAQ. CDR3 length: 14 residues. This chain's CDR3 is CASSLGTANTEAFF. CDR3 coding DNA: TGTGCCAGCAGCCTTGGGACAGCCAACACTGAAGCTTTCTTT.